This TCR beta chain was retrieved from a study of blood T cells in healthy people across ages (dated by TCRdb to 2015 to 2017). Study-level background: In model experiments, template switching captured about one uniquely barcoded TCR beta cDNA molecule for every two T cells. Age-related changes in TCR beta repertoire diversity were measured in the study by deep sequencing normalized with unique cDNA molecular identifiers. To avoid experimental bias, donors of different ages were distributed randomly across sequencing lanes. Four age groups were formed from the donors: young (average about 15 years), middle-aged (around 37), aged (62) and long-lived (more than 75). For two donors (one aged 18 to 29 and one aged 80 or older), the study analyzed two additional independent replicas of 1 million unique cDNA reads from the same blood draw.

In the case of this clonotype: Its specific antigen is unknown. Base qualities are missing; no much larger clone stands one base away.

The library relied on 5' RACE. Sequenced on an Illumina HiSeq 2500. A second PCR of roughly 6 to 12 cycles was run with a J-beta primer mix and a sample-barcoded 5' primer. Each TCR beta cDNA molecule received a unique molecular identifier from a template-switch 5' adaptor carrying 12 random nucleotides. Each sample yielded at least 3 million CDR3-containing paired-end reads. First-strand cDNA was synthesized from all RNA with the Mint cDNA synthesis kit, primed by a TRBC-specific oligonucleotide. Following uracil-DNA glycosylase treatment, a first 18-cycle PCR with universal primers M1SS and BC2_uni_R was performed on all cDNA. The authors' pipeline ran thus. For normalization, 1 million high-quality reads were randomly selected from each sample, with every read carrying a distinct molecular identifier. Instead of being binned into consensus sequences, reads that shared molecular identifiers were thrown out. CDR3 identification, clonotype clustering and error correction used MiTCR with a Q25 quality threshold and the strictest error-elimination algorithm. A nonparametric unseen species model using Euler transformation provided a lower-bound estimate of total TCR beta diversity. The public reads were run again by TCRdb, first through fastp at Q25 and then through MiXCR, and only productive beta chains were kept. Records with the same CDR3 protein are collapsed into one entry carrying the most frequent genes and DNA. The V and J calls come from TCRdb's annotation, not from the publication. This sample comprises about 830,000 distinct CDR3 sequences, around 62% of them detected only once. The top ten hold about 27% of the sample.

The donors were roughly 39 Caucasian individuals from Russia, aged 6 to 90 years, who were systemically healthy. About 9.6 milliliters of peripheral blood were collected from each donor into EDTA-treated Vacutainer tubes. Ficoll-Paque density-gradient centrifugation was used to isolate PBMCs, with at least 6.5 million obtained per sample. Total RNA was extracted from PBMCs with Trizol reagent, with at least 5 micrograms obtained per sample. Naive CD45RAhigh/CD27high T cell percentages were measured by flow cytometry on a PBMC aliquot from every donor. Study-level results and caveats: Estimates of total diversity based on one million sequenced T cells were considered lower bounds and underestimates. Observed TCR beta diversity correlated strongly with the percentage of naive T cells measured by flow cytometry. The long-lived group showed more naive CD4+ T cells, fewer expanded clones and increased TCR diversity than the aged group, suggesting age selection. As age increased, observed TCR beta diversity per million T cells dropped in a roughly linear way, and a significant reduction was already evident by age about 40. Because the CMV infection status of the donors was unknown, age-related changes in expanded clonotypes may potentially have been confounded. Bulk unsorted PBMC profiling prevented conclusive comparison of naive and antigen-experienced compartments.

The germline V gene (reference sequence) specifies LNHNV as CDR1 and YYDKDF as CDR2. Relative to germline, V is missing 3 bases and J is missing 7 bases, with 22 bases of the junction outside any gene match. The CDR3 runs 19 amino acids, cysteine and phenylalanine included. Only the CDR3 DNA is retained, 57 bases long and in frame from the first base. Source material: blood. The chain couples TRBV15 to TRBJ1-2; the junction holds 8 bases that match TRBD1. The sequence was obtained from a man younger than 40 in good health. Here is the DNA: TGTGCCACCAGCAGCGAAAGGACAGGGAAGAGGTGGGTGTCGGGTGGCTACACCTTC. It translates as CATSSERTGKRWVSGGYTF.